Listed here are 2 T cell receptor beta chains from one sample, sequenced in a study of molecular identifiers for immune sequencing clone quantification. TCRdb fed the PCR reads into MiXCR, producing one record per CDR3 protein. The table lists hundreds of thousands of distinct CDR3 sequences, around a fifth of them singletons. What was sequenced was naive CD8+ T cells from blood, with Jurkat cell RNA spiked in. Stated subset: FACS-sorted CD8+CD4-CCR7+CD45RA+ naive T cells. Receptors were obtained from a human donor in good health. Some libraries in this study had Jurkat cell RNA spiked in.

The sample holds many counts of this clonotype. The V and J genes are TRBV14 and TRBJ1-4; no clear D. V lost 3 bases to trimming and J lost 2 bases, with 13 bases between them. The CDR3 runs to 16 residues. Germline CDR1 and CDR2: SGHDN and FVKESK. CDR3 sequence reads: CASSHHSRLTNEKLFF. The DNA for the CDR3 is TGTGCCAGCAGCCACCACAGCCGTTTGACTAATGAAAAACTGTTTTTT. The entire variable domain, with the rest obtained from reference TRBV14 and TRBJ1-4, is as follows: EAGVTQFPSHSVIEKGQTVTLRCDPISGHDNLYWYRRVMGKEIKFLLHFVKESKQDESGMPNNRFLAERTGGTYSTLKVQPAELEDSGVYFCASSHHSRLTNEKLFFGSGTQLSVL.

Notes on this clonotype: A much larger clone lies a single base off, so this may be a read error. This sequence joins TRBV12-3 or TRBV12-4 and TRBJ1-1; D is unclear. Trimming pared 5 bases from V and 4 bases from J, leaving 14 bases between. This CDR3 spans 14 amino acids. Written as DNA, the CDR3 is TGTGCCAGCAGTCCGACCCTACCTCCCACTGAAGCTTTCTTT. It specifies CASSPTLPPTEAFF.